The clone carrying this T cell receptor (beta chain) was detected ten times or more. No antigen is known for it. Treatment of any kind had been given to no patient before thyroid surgery. These data are taken from a study of metastatic and nonmetastatic thyroid tumors. Study-wide context: Across peripheral blood and tumor or nodule tissue samples taken from malignant and benign thyroid patients, the repertoires were compared with one another.

In the original analysis: A distant-metastasis classifier for papillary thyroid cancer was built using CDR3 differences across clinicopathological groups. TCRdb recomputed clones from the PCR reads via MiXCR. The V and J calls and clone size come from TCRdb's table, not from the authors' own analysis. The sample yields fewer than 40,000 clones, approximately 15% seen once. Study-wide points: Reported TCR beta diversity, measured in blood and tumor, was significantly higher for malignant thyroid tumors than for benign nodules.

The CDR3 contains 15 residues. With V trimmed by 4 bases and J by 5 bases, 11 bases remained unmatched. Germline CDR1 is LGHDT and CDR2 is YNNKEL (reference sequence). The receptor was derived from a male donor with papillary thyroid cancer or a benign thyroid nodule (not recorded which). Some clones in this sample may be carry-over from other donors' samples. Source material: blood. The chain is built from TRBV3-1 and TRBJ2-7, with 7 bases fitting TRBD2. The DNA of the CDR3 is TGTGCCAGCAGCCTTATCGAGGCGGGAGCTCACGAGCAGTACTTC. Protein: CASSLIEAGAHEQYF.